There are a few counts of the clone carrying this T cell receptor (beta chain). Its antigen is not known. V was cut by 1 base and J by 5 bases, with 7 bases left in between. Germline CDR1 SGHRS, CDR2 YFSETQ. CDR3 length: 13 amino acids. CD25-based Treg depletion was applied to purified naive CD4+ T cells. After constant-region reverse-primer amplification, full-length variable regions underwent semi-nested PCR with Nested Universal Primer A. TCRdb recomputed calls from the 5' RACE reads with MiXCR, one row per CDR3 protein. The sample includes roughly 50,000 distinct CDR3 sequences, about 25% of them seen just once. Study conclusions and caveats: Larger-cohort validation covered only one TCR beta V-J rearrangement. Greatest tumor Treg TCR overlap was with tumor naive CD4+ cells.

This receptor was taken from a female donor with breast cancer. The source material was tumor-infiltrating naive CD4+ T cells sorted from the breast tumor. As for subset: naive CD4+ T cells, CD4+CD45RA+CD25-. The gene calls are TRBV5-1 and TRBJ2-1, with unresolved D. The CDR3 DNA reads TGCGCCAGCAGCTTGCCCGGAGACAATGAGCAGTTCTTC. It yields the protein CASSLPGDNEQFF.